One sample yielded the 14 T cell receptor beta chains listed below, sequenced in a study of blood T cell repertoires in COVID-19. Libraries were prepared by immunoSEQ multiplex PCR; TCRdb keeps only in-frame clonotypes and omits some of them. The sample lists about 250,000 clones, roughly 86% occurring once. Sequencing was performed on peripheral blood. The source of these receptors is a woman in her sixties or seventies who had recovered from COVID-19.

The chain carries TRBV7-2 and TRBJ1-5; a possible D gene is TRBD1 (5 bases). Trimming shortened V by 1 base and J by 7 bases, and 20 bases separated the two germline ends. Germline CDR1 SGHTA, CDR2 FQGNSA. The CDR3 is 17 residues long. CDR3 nucleotides: TGTGCCAGCAGCTTAGGACACCAACTAGCCCGGGGGCAGCCCCAGCATTTT. Translating it yields CASSLGHQLARGQPQHF. The full variable domain, its missing parts supplied by reference TRBV7-2 and TRBJ1-5, is GAGVSQSPSNKVTEKGKDVELRCDPISGHTALYWYRQSLGQGLEFLIYFQGNSAPDKSGLPSDRFSAERTGGSVSTLTIQRTQQEDSAVYLCASSLGHQLARGQPQHFGDGTRLSIL.

The CDR3 DNA follows: TGTGCCAGCAGAACCCAGGGGTCGGGCTCCTACGAGCAGTACTTC. Residues: CASRTQGSGSYEQYF. This rearrangement joins TRBV6-5 to TRBJ2-7; perhaps TRBD1 as D (6 bases). Germline values: CDR1 MNHEY, CDR2 SVGAGI. CDR3 length equals 15 residues. With 6 bases removed from V and 0 bases from J, the gap between germline ends came to 15 bases.

V gene TRBV3-1 (or the pseudogene TRBV3-2) combines with J gene TRBJ1-3; TRBD1 agrees at 9 bases. Germline V gives CDR1 LGHDT, CDR2 YNNKEL (reference sequence). This CDR3 comprises 15 residues. Unmatched junction bases numbered 3, after V lost 2 bases and J lost 4 bases. CDR3 loop: CASSQNRGPGNTIYF. CDR3 bases: TGTGCCAGCAGCCAAAACAGGGGGCCAGGAAACACCATATATTTT.

The gene calls are TRBV6-4 and TRBJ2-2; D might be TRBD1 (6 bases). V shed 4 bases and J shed 4 bases, with 7 bases lying between them. Germline values: CDR1 MRHNA, CDR2 SNTAGT. There are 13 residues in the CDR3. The CDR3 coding sequence is TGTGCCAGCAGTGTGGACAGCACCGGGGAGCTGTTTTTT. It specifies CASSVDSTGELFF.

This chain connects TRBV19 to TRBJ2-2; tentative D call: TRBD1 (5 bases). Germline V gene data show CDR1 as LNHDA and CDR2 as SQIVND (reference sequence). This CDR3 has 17 amino acids. V lost 0 bases and J 2 bases, leaving 13 bases between the germline ends. CDR3 sequence (DNA): TGTGCCAGTAGTATAGATCCCGGCAGGGTTAACACCGGGGAGCTGTTTTTT. Residues: CASSIDPGRVNTGELFF.

The CDR3 is CASSLDASLGYTF. DNA for the CDR3: TGCGCCAGCAGCTTGGACGCCTCCCTAGGCTACACCTTC. The chain combines TRBV5-1 with TRBJ1-2; D is uncertain. This CDR3 has 13 amino acids. V was cut by 0 bases and J by 8 bases, with 11 bases left in between. CDR1 is SGHRS, CDR2 YFSETQ, per germline.

V usage is TRBV19 and J usage is TRBJ2-5, with TRBD1 identical over 8 bases. After removal of 5 bases from V and 4 bases from J, the junction contained 9 bases not matched to a gene. The CDR3 has 15 residues. Germline-derived CDR1 and CDR2 are LNHDA and SQIVND (reference sequence). The CDR3 reads CASSEGTGGRETQYF. The CDR3 DNA sequence: TGTGCCAGTAGTGAGGGCACAGGGGGAAGAGAGACCCAGTACTTC.

In nucleotides, the CDR3 is TGCGCCAGCAGACTGTACCGGTTCGGTGGCACTGAAGCTTTCTTT. Its protein is CASRLYRFGGTEAFF. The chain links TRBV4-1 to TRBJ1-1; D not certain. V was clipped by 6 bases and J by 4 bases, with 18 bases between them. This CDR3 comprises 15 residues. The V gene's germline CDR1 is MGHRA and CDR2 YSYEKL.

The V call is TRBV6-5, the J call TRBJ1-5; TRBD1 agrees at 7 bases. This CDR3 is 14 amino acids long. The V and J ends lost 8 bases and 0 bases, in that order; junction bases with no gene match: 4. In germline, CDR1 is MNHEY, CDR2 SVGAGI. The CDR3 sequence is CASSDRNSNQPQHF. As DNA, the CDR3 is TGTGCCAGCTCGGACAGGAATAGCAATCAGCCCCAGCATTTT.

CDR3 residues: CAVEGGVGNQPQHF. The CDR3 DNA sequence: TGTGCCGTCGAAGGGGGGGTGGGCAATCAGCCCCAGCATTTT. V gene TRBV28 combines with J gene TRBJ1-5; possibly TRBD1 for D (6 bases). Germline V lookup: CDR1 MDHEN, CDR2 SYDVKM. V gave up 11 bases and J gave up 2 bases, with 16 bases separating them. CDR3 size: 14 residues.

Points on this clone: One end of the junction is discordant with germline, which a read error may explain. The rearrangement joins TRBV6-2 or TRBV6-3 to TRBJ1-6; D gene unclear. CDR1 is MNHEY, CDR2 SVGEGT, per germline. The CDR3 length is 13 residues. The CDR3 nucleotides are TGTGCCAGCAGCACATTTACAAATTCGCCCCTCCACTTT. It encodes CASSTFTNSPLHF.

This clone was detected once. V is TRBV27 and J is TRBJ1-1, with TRBD1 matching 7 bases. With 8 bases clipped from V and 3 bases from J, the junction kept 9 bases outside the gene matches. Germline CDR1 MNHEY, CDR2 SMNVEV (reference sequence). The CDR3 length is 14 residues. CDR3 nucleotide sequence: TGTGCCAGCTTTCCGTACAGGGGTTACACTGAAGCTTTCTTT. Its translation is CASFPYRGYTEAFF.

This clone came up a few times. CDR3 in amino acids: CASSPGQGRSQPQHF. CDR3 nucleotides: TGTGCCAGCAGTCCAGGACAGGGAAGGAGTCAGCCCCAGCATTTT. The V call is TRBV28, the J call TRBJ1-5; TRBD1 matches 8 bases. CDR3 size: 15 residues. From germline, CDR1 is MDHEN and CDR2 SYDVKM. Trimming removed 5 bases from V and 6 bases from J; junction bases left unmatched: 9.

Only a few counts were recorded for this clone. The genes are TRBV6-1 and TRBJ1-5; D is undetermined. V shed 3 bases and J shed 6 bases, with 18 bases lying between them. This CDR3 has 16 residues. Germline CDR1 and CDR2: MNHNS and SASEGT. The CDR3 loop reads CASSEVFGVSVQPQHF. DNA for the CDR3: TGTGCCAGCAGTGAGGTATTCGGGGTTTCGGTTCAGCCCCAGCATTTT.